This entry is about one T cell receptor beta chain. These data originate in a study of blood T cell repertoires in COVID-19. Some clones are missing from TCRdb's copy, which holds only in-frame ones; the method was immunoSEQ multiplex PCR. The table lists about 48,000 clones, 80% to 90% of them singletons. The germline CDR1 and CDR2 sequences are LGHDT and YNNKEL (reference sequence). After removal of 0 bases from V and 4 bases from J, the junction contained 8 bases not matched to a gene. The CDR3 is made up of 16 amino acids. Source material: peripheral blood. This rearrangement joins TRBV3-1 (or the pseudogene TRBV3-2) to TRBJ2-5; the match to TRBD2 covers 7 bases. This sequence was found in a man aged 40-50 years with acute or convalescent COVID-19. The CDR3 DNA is TGTGCCAGCAGCCAAGATCACGCGGGGGAGAGAGAGACCCAGTACTTC. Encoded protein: CASSQDHAGERETQYF.